This T cell receptor beta chain derives from a study of tumor-infiltrating lymphocytes in primary liver carcinoma. The overall study: Tumor lesions were T1-T3 N0M0 and spanned about 4.2 to 11 cm.

This clonotype occurred once. Its matching antigen is unknown. One end of the junction is discordant with germline, which a read error may explain. Study-level points and caveats: Relative to blood, tumors carried a significantly larger fraction of the repertoire in their top 250 clones (p = 0.039).

Between roughly 20 and 33 mg of unsorted bulk tissue served as the source from which RNA and DNA were co-extracted. Primary liver carcinomas in the patients were surgically resected. Patients were chronically HBV-infected and treatment-naive. A constant-region primer primed TCR beta cDNA synthesis from 500 to 550 ng of total RNA. Three nested multiplex PCR rounds, a slightly modified ARM-PCR, produced the libraries for TCR beta. A C-beta reverse primer was combined with TRBV1-TRBV30 forward primers in the first two PCR rounds, and each round had roughly 9 cycles. TCRdb recomputed calls from the multiplex PCR reads with MiXCR, one row per CDR3 protein. There are approximately 88,000 distinct CDR3 sequences in the sample; less than 70% occur only once, and around 30% lies in the top ten. CDR1 is SGHAT and CDR2 is FQNNGV in the germline V gene. The CDR3 runs 16 residues.

The clonotype was recovered from a man in his forties or fifties with primary liver carcinoma and hepatitis B virus infection. Sequenced input: tumor-adjacent normal liver tissue. This chain uses TRBV11-2 with TRBJ2-5, with a possible D match to TRBD2 (5 bases). The CDR3 region is CANRSRESVHQETRYF. CDR3 bases: TGTGCCAACAGATCCCGGGAATCGGTCCACCAAGAGACCCGGTACTTC.